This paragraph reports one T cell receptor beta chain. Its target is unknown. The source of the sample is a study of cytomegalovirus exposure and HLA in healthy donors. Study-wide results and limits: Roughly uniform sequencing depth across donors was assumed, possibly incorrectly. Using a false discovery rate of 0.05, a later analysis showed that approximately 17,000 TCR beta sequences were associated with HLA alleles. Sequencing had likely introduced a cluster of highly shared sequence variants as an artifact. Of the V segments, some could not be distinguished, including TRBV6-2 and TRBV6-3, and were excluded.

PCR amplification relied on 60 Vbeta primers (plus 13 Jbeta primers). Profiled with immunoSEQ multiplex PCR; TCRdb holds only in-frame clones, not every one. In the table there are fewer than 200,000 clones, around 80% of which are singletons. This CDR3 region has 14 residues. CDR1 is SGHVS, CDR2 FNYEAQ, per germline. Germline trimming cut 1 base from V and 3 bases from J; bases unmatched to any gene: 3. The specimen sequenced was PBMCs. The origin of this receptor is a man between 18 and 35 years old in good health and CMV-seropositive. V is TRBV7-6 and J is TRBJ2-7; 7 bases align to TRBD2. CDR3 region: CASSLGAGSYEQYF. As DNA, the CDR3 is TGTGCCAGCAGCTTAGGAGCGGGGAGCTACGAGCAGTACTTC.